This T cell receptor (beta chain) appears in the sequencing data of a study of Graves' ophthalmopathy and Graves' hyperthyroidism. About this clonotype: The antigen is not known.

The sequenced template was RNA, covering the TCR beta CDR3 region. An initial RT-PCR round employing HTBI primers preceded a second-round multiplex PCR. TCRdb independently ran MiXCR on the multiplex PCR reads; one entry per CDR3 protein. The profile shows about 740,000 distinct CDR3 sequences, around 40% of them singletons. In donors with ophthalmopathy, activity was moderate-to-severe, with CAS ≥3, NOSPECS ≥4 and duration under 3 months. Study-level results: Blood repertoires reportedly contained most expanded thyroid clonotypes above 0.001 frequency.

Germline V CDR1 and CDR2: SEHNR, FQNEAQ (reference sequence). The CDR3 totals 14 residues. V lost 6 bases to trimming and J lost 0 bases, with 10 bases between them. The sequence derives from an adult man with Graves' ophthalmopathy. Source material: peripheral blood. The chain has TRBV7-9 and TRBJ2-3, with D unclear. This CDR3 reads CASRTFASTDTQYF. The CDR3 DNA sequence: TGTGCCAGCAGAACTTTCGCTAGCACAGATACGCAGTATTTT. Filled out from reference TRBV7-9 and TRBJ2-3, the complete variable domain reads DTGVSQNPRHKITKRGQNVTFRCDPISEHNRLYWYRQTLGQGPEFLTYFQNEAQLEKSRLLSDRFSAERPKGSFSTLEIQRTEQGDSAMYLCASRTFASTDTQYFGPGTRLTVL.